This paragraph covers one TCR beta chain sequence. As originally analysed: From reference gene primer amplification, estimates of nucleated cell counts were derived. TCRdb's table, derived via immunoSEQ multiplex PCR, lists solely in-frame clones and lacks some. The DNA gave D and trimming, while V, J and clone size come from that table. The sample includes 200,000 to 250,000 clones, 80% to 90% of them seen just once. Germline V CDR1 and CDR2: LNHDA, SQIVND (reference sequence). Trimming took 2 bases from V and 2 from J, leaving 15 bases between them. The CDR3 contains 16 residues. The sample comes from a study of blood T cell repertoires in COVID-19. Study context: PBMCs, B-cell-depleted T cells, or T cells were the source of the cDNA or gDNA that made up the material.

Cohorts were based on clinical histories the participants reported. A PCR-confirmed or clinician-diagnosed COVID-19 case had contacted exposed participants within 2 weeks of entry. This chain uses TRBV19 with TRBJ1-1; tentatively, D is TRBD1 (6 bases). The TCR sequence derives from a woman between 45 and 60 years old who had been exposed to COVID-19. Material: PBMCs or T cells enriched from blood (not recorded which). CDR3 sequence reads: CASSIRGTSGNTEAFF. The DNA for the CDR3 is TGTGCCAGTAGTATAAGGGGGACAAGTGGAAACACTGAAGCTTTCTTT. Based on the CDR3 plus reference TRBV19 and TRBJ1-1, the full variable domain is DGGITQSPKYLFRKEGQNVTLSCEQNLNHDAMYWYRQDPGQGLRLIYYSQIVNDFQKGDIAEGYSVSREKKESFPLTVTSAQKNPTAFYLCASSIRGTSGNTEAFFGQGTRLTVV.